This T cell receptor (beta chain) was captured in a study of cytomegalovirus exposure and HLA in healthy donors. PCR involved 60 Vbeta and 13 Jbeta primers. Using immunoSEQ multiplex PCR, the repertoire was profiled, and TCRdb retains in-frame clones only, with some absent. The table lists around 130,000 clones, 81% of them singletons, with less than 2.5% in the top ten. V was clipped by 3 bases and J by 8 bases; unmatched bases: 13. CDR1 MGHRA and CDR2 YSYEKL come from the germline V gene. The CDR3 spans 17 residues. Material: PBMCs. The sequence came from a woman in her forties in good health and CMV-seronegative. The chain employs TRBV4-1 and TRBJ2-1; 10 nucleotides align to TRBD2. The CDR3 DNA follows: TGCGCCAGCAGCCATATCCTAGCGGGAGTAGGGCGCGATGAGCAGTTCTTC. Protein product: CASSHILAGVGRDEQFF.